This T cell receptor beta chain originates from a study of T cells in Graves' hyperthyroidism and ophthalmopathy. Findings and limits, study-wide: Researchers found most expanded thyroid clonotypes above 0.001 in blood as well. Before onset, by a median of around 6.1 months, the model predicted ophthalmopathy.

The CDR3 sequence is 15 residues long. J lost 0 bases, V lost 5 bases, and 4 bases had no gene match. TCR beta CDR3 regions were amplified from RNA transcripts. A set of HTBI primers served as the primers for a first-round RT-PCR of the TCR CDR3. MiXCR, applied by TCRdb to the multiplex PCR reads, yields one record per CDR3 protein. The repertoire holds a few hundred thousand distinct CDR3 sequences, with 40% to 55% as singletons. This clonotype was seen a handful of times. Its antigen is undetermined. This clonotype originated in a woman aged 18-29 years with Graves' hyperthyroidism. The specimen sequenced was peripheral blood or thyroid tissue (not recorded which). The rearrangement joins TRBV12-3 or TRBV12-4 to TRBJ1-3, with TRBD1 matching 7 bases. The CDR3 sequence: CASSPGQFSGNTIYF. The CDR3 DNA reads TGTGCCAGCAGTCCGGGACAGTTCTCTGGAAACACCATATATTTT.